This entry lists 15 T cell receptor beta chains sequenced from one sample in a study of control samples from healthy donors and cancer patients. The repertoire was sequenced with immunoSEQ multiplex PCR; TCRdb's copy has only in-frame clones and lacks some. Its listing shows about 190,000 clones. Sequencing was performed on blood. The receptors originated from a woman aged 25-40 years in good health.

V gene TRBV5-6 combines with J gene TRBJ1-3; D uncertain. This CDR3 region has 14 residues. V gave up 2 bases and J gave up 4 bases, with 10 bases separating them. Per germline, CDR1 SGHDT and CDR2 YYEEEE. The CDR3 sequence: CASSFRGVGNTIYF. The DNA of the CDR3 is TGTGCCAGCAGCTTCCGGGGAGTCGGAAACACCATATATTTT.

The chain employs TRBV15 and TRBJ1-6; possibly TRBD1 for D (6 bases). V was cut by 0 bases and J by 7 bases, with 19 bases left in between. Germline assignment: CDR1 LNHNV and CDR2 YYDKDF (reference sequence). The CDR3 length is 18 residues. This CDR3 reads CATSRDRGADRRNSPLHF. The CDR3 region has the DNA TGTGCCACCAGCAGAGATAGAGGGGCTGACAGGAGGAATTCACCCCTCCACTTT.

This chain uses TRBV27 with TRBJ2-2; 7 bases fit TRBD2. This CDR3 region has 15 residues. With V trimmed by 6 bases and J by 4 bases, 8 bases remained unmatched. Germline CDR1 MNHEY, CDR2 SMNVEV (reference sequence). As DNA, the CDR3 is TGTGCCAGCAGCATCGGAGGCGGGGGCACCGGGGAGCTGTTTTTT. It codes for CASSIGGGGTGELFF.

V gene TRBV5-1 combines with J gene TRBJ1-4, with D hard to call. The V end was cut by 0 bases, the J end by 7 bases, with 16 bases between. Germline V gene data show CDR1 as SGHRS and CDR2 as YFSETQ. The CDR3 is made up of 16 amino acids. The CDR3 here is CASSLEGRGWGEKLFF. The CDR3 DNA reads TGCGCCAGCAGCTTGGAAGGCAGAGGGTGGGGTGAAAAACTGTTTTTT.

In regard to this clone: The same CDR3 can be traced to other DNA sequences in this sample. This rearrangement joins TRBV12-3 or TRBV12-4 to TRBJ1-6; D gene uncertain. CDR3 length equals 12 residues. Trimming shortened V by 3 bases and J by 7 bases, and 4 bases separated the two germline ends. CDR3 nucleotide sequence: TGTGCCAGCAGTTTGGGGAATTCACCCCTCCACTTT. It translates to CASSLGNSPLHF.

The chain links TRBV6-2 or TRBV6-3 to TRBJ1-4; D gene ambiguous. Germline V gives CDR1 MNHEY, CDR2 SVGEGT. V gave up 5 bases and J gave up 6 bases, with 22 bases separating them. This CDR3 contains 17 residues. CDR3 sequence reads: CASSDTDGWLSDEKLFF. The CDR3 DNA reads TGTGCCAGCAGTGACACGGACGGATGGCTCTCGGATGAAAAACTGTTTTTT.

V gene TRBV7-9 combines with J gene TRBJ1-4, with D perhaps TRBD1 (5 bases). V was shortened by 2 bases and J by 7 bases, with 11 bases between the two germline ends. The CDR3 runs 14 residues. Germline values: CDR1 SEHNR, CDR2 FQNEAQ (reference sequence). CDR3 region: CASSLSREGEKLFF. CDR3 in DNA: TGTGCCAGCAGCTTATCCAGGGAGGGTGAAAAACTGTTTTTT.

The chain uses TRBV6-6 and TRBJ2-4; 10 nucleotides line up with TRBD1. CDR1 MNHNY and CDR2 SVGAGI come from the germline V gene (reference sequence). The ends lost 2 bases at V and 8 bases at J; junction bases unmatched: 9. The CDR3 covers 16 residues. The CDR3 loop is CASSYPTGGGLDIQYF. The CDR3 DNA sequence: TGTGCCAGCAGTTACCCGACAGGGGGCGGGTTAGACATTCAGTACTTC.

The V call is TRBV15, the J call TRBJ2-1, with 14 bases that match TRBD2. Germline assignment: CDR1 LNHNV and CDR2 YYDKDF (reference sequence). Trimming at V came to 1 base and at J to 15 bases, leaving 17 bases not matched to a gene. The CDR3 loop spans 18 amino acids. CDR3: CATSRGLAGGRSEKGRFF. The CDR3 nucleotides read TGTGCCACCAGCAGAGGACTAGCGGGGGGGAGGAGTGAAAAGGGACGGTTCTTC.

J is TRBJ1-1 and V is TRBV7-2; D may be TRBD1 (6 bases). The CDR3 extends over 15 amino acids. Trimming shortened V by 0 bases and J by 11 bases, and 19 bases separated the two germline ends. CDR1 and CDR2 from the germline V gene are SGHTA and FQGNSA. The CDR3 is CASSLAGGGSRWAFF. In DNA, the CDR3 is TGTGCCAGCAGCTTAGCGGGGGGCGGGTCCCGATGGGCTTTCTTT.

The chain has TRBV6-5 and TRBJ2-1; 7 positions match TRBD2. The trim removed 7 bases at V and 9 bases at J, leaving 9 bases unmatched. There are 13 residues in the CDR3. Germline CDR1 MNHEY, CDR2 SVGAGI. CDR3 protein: CASTQLATSEQFF. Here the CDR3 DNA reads TGTGCCAGCACACAACTAGCGACTTCTGAGCAGTTCTTC.

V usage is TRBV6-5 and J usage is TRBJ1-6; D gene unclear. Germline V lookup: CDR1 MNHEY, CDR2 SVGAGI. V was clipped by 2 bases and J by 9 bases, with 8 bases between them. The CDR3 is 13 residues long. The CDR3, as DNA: TGTGCCAGCAGTTACAGCGAGGGTTCACCCCTCCACTTT. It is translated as CASSYSEGSPLHF.

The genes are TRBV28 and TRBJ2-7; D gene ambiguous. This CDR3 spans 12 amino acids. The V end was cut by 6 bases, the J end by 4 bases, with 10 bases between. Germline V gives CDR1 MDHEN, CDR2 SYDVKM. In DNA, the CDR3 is TGTGCCAGCAGCCCCGACAATTACGAGCAGTACTTC. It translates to CASSPDNYEQYF.

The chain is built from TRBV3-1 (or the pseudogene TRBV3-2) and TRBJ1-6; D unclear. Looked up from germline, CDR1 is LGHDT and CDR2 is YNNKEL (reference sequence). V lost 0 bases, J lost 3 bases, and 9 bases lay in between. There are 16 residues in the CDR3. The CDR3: CASSQEAQLYNSPLHF. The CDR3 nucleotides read TGTGCCAGCAGCCAAGAAGCCCAGCTCTATAATTCACCCCTCCACTTT.

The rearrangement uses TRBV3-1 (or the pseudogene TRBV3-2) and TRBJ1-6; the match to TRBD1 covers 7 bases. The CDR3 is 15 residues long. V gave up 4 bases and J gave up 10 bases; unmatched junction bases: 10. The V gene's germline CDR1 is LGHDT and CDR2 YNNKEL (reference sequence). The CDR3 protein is CASSPYDRESSPLHF. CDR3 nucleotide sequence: TGTGCCAGCAGCCCCTACGACAGGGAGAGCTCACCCCTCCACTTT.